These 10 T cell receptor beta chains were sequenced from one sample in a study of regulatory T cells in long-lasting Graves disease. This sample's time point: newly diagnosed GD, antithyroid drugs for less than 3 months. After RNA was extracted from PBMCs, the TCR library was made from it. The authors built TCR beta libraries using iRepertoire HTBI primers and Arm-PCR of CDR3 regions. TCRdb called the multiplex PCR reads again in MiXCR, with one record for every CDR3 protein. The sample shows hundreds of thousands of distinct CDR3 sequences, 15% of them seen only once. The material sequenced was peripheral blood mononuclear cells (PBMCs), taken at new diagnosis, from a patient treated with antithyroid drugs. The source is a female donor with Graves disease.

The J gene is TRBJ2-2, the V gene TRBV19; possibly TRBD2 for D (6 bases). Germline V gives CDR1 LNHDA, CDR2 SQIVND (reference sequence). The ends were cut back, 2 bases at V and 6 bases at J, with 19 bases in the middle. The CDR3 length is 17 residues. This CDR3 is CASSISSRGLRAGELFF. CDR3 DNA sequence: TGTGCCAGTAGTATATCCTCCAGAGGACTAAGGGCCGGGGAGCTGTTTTTT.

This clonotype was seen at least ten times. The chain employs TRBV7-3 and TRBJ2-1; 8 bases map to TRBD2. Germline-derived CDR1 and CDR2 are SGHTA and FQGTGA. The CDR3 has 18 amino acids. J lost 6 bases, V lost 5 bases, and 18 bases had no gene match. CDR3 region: CASSPGLVETGTRNEQFF. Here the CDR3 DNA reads TGTGCCAGCAGCCCGGGACTAGTCGAGACGGGAACCCGCAATGAGCAGTTCTTC.

The CDR3 sequence is CSARASFQDEQYF. The CDR3 nucleotides are TGCAGTGCTAGAGCAAGTTTCCAGGACGAGCAGTACTTC. This sequence joins TRBV20-1 and TRBJ2-7; unclear D gene. Trimming pared 1 base from V and 5 bases from J, leaving 12 bases between. The V gene's germline CDR1 is DFQATT and CDR2 SNEGSKA (reference sequence). The CDR3 consists of 13 residues.

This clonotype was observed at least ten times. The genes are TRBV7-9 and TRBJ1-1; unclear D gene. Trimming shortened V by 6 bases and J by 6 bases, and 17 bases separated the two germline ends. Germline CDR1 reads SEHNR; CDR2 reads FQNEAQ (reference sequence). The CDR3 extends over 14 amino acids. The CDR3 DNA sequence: TGTGCCAGCAGTCCCCGACCTCGTGACGCTGAAGCTTTCTTT. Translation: CASSPRPRDAEAFF.

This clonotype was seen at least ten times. CDR3 in amino acids: CSAGTAPYEQYF. CDR3 nucleotide sequence: TGCAGCGCCGGGACTGCGCCCTACGAGCAGTACTTC. The chain combines TRBV29-1 with TRBJ2-7; weak D call: TRBD2 (6 bases). This CDR3 is built from 12 residues. Germline V gives CDR1 SQVTM, CDR2 ANQGSEA. V lost 7 bases and J lost 2, with 12 bases in between.

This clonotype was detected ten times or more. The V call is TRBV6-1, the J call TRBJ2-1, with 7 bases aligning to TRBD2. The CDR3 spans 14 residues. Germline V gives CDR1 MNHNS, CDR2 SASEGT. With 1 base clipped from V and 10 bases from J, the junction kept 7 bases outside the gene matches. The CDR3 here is CASSEVGGRGEQFF. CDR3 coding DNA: TGTGCCAGCAGTGAAGTGGGCGGGAGAGGCGAGCAGTTCTTC.

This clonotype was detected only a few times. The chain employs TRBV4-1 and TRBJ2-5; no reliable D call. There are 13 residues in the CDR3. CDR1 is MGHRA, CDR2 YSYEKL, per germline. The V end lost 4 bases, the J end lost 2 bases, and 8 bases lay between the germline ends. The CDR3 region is CASSPWVQETQYF. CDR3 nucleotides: TGCGCCAGCAGCCCCTGGGTTCAAGAGACCCAGTACTTC.

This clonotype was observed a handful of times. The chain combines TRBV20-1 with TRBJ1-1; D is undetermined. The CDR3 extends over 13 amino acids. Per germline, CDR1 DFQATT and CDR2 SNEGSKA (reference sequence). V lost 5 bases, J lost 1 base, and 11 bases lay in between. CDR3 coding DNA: TGCAGTGCTTCCCCCTCTGGGAACACTGAAGCTTTCTTT. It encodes CSASPSGNTEAFF.

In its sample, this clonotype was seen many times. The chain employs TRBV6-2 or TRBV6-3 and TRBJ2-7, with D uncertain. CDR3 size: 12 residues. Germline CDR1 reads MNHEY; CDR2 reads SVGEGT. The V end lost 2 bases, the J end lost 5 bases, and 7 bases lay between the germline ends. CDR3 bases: TGTGCCAGCAGTTACGGCGTCCACGAGCAGTACTTC. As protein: CASSYGVHEQYF.

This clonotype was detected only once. In DNA, the CDR3 is TGCAGCGTTGAAGATCTGGGGCTCCCGGGGGCCCAAGAGACCCAGTACTTC. Its translation is CSVEDLGLPGAQETQYF. The gene calls are TRBV29-1 and TRBJ2-5, with D possibly called TRBD1 or TRBD2 (6 bases each). Germline assignment: CDR1 SQVTM and CDR2 ANQGSEA. CDR3 length equals 17 residues. V dropped 0 bases and J dropped 1 base, with 18 bases sitting between them. Filled out from reference TRBV29-1 and TRBJ2-5, the complete variable domain reads SAVISQKPSRDICQRGTSLTIQCQVDSQVTMMFWYRQQPGQSLTLIATANQGSEATYESGFVIDKFPISRPNLTFSTLTVSNMSPEDSSIYLCSVEDLGLPGAQETQYFGPGTRLLVL.